Included here is one TCR beta chain sequence, with context. What it binds is not known. The data were obtained in a study of graft-versus-host responses after intestinal transplantation. In the study overall: All of the recipients had induction that used anti-thymocyte globulin, then tacrolimus and steroids for roughly three years. Study results and limitations: The marrow of recipients harbored GvH clones, and ileum or blood showed some of them first. The highest levels of circulating GvH clones went along with early declines in HvG clones after transplant.

Clones were sequenced by immunoSEQ multiplex PCR, and TCRdb holds only the in-frame ones, with some missing. The sample consists of some 15,000 clones, around 95% of them appearing once. From germline, CDR1 is SGHVS and CDR2 FQNEAQ. The CDR3 spans 18 residues. Trimming pared 0 bases from V and 4 bases from J, leaving 21 bases between. The input for sequencing was PBMCs, taken 9 days after transplant. The rearrangement joins TRBV7-8 to TRBJ1-1; D is perhaps TRBD1 (5 bases). The receptor was derived from a human patient who received an intestinal transplant, so some T cells may come from the graft donor. The CDR3 DNA sequence: TGTGCCAGCAGCTTAGCTATGGGGCCGGGCCCCCCGGGCACTGAAGCTTTCTTT. This translates into CASSLAMGPGPPGTEAFF.